This T cell receptor beta chain derives from a study of OX40 agonist ivuxolimab in advanced cancers. The protocol was immunoSEQ multiplex PCR, while the TCRdb copy is restricted to in-frame clones and leaves out a portion. Among fewer than 50,000 clones listed, around 93% were seen once. CDR3 length: 14 residues. Losses at the gene ends were 7 bases for V and 4 bases for J; bases not matched to a gene: 9. Germline V lookup: CDR1 MDHEN, CDR2 SYDVKM. The V and J genes are TRBV28 and TRBJ2-5; 7 bases agree with TRBD1. The TCR sequence derives from an adult with an advanced solid tumor such as melanoma, head and neck, liver or kidney cancer. Sequenced here: CD4+ or CD8+ T cells sorted from blood, sampled in a trial of the OX40 agonist ivuxolimab. CDR3 in amino acids: CASTRRGFPETQYF. The CDR3 nucleotides read TGTGCCAGCACCCGCAGGGGGTTTCCAGAGACCCAGTACTTC. Looking up the rest from reference TRBV28 and TRBJ2-5 gives the full variable domain: DVKVTQSSRYLVKRTGEKVFLECVQDMDHENMFWYRQDPGLGLRLIYFSYDVKMKEKGDIPEGYSVSREKKERFSLILESASTNQTSMYLCASTRRGFPETQYFGPGTRLLVL.